This TCR beta chain was sequenced during a study of cytomegalovirus exposure and HLA in healthy donors. It was with 60 Vbeta and 13 Jbeta primers that the PCR ran. Profiling relied on immunoSEQ multiplex PCR, and the TCRdb table lists in-frame clones only, not all of them. The profile shows roughly 190,000 clones, approximately 84% of them singletons. This CDR3 has 15 residues. Germline CDR1 is PRHDT and CDR2 is FYEKMQ (reference sequence). The V segment lost 5 bases and the J segment 2 bases; nucleotides outside the gene matches: 4. Source material: PBMCs. This rearrangement joins TRBV13 to TRBJ2-1, with 9 bases fitting TRBD2. This clonotype was sampled from a man between 50 and 59 years old in good health and CMV-seronegative. DNA of the CDR3: TGTGCCAGCAGCCTTAGCGGGGGACCCTACAATGAGCAGTTCTTC. It translates to CASSLSGGPYNEQFF.